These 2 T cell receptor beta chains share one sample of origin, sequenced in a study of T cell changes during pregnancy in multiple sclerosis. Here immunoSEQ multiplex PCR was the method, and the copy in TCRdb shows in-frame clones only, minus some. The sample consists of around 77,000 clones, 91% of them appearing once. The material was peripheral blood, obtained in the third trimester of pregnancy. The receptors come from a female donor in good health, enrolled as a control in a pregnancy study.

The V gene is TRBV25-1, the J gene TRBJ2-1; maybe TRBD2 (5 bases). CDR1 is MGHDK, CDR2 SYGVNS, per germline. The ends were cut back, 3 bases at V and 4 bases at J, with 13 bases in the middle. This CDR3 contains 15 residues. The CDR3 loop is CASSDPRQRYNEQFF. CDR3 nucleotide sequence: TGTGCCAGCAGTGACCCCCGGCAGCGGTACAATGAGCAGTTCTTC.

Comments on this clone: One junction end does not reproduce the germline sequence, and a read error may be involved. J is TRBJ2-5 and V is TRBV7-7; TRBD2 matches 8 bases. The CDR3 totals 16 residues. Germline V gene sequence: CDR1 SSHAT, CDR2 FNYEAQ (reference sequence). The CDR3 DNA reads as TGTGCTAGCAGCTTAGTCCCCGGGACTAGAGAAGAGACCCAGTACTTC. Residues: CASSLVPGTREETQYF.